This T cell receptor (beta chain) was identified during a study of blood T cell dynamics during melanoma immunotherapy. About this clone itself: Its antigen is as yet unknown.

Study results and caveats: At W3, later disease-control patients showed bifurcated PBMC repertoire changes, unlike progressors.

Method: immunoSEQ multiplex PCR; TCRdb's copy keeps in-frame clones and lacks some. The data show about 8,000 clones, roughly four fifths seen once. Time point specified: week 3, after first cycle of checkpoint inhibitor. Sequenced here: blood, sampled from a patient treated with checkpoint blockade. The sequence came from a human donor with melanoma.

The DNA of the CDR3 is TGCGCCAGCAGCGTGGATCAGAACACTGAAGCTTTCTTT. Translation: CASSVDQNTEAFF. V gene TRBV4-1 combines with J gene TRBJ1-1; D is undetermined. Trimming took off 5 bases at V and 1 base at J, with 8 bases between the two ends. The CDR3 runs 13 residues. Germline CDR1 is MGHRA and CDR2 is YSYEKL.